The 8 T cell receptor beta chains in this list originate from one sample, sequenced in a study of PD-L1 blockade in urothelial cancer. Time point here: pretreatment peripheral blood. Clones were sequenced by immunoSEQ multiplex PCR, and TCRdb holds only the in-frame ones, with some missing. The table lists 60,000 to 70,000 clones, approximately 81% of them singletons. The sample consisted of PBMCs, taken around atezolizumab (anti-PD-L1) treatment. All receptors derive from a man between 70 and 80 years old with urothelial cancer.

V is TRBV30 and J is TRBJ2-1, with D maybe TRBD1 (6 bases). V was cut by 1 base and J by 4 bases, with 8 bases left in between. CDR1 is GTSNPN and CDR2 is SVGIG in the germline V gene (reference sequence). CDR3 length: 13 residues. Written as DNA, the CDR3 is TGTGCCTGGAGTGGAGGGACATACAATGAGCAGTTCTTC. It codes for CAWSGGTYNEQFF.

V gene TRBV7-3 combines with J gene TRBJ2-1, with no clear D. From germline, CDR1 is SGHTA and CDR2 FQGTGA. CDR3 size: 13 residues. Trimming removed 2 bases from V and 3 bases from J, with 5 bases in between. The CDR3 protein is CASSLAVYNEQFF. The CDR3 coding sequence is TGTGCCAGCAGCTTAGCGGTCTACAATGAGCAGTTCTTC.

The rearrangement links TRBV19 to TRBJ2-1; TRBD1 agrees at 7 bases. The ends lost 2 bases at V and 11 bases at J; junction bases unmatched: 9. CDR3 length: 14 amino acids. Germline CDR1 reads LNHDA; CDR2 reads SQIVND (reference sequence). Written as DNA, the CDR3 is TGTGCCAGTAGTATATCCCCGGGACAGAGTCAGCAGTTCTTC. Its translation: CASSISPGQSQQFF.

V and J are TRBV10-1 and TRBJ2-1, with TRBD2 as a possible D gene (6 bases). Germline CDR1 WNHNN, CDR2 SYGVQD (reference sequence). The CDR3 extends over 16 amino acids. The V and J ends lost 3 bases and 4 bases respectively, with 16 bases between them. CDR3 sequence (DNA): TGCGCCAGCAGTGATCAGCGGGCGGGAAGTTACAATGAGCAGTTCTTC. Protein sequence: CASSDQRAGSYNEQFF.

In its sample, this clone was seen a few times. V and J are TRBV28 and TRBJ2-5, with D perhaps TRBD1 (6 bases). Deletions cut 6 bases from V and 1 base from J, with 15 bases between. CDR1 and CDR2 (germline): MDHEN, SYDVKM. The CDR3 consists of 15 residues. CDR3 DNA sequence: TGTGCCAGCAGCCCCTACAGGGACCTCCAAGAGACCCAGTACTTC. Translation gives CASSPYRDLQETQYF.

This CDR3 is CASGKSDRVTEAFF. Written as DNA, the CDR3 is TGTGCTAGTGGCAAAAGCGACAGGGTCACTGAAGCTTTCTTT. The J gene is TRBJ1-1, the V gene TRBV12-5, with 7 bases matching TRBD1. CDR1 and CDR2 from the germline V gene are LGHNT and FRNRAP. The CDR3 has 14 amino acids. The J segment lost 4 bases and the V segment lost 6 bases, leaving 8 bases of the junction unmatched.

The chain recombines TRBV7-2 with TRBJ1-2; D call uncertain. The CDR3 loop spans 12 amino acids. Looked up from germline, CDR1 is SGHTA and CDR2 is FQGNSA. Between the trimmed V and J ends, which lost 2 bases and 5 bases, there was a span of 6 bases. CDR3 DNA sequence: TGTGCCAGCAGCTTACCTCTTTATGGCTACACCTTC. The encoded protein is CASSLPLYGYTF.

The chain uses TRBV27 and TRBJ2-5, with D perhaps TRBD1 (5 bases). V lost 6 bases to trimming and J lost 5 bases, with 19 bases between them. CDR3 length: 15 residues. The germline CDR1 and CDR2 sequences are MNHEY and SMNVEV (reference sequence). This CDR3 is CASRLIPTEAETQYF. CDR3 sequence (DNA): TGTGCCAGCAGACTCATCCCGACAGAGGCGGAGACCCAGTACTTC.